The 10 T cell receptor beta chains given below trace back to one sample, sequenced in a study of blood T cells in healthy people across ages. For the second PCR, which ran for about 6 to 11 cycles, a sample-barcoded 5' primer and a J-beta primer mix were used. MiXCR, run by TCRdb on the 5' RACE reads, gives a single entry per CDR3 protein. Of about 1,800,000 distinct CDR3 sequences listed, 25% to 30% were seen once; the top ten hold 7.7%. Sequenced: blood. All receptors derive from a woman aged 25 to 39 in good health.

This clonotype was counted only a few times. The J gene is TRBJ2-2, the V gene TRBV12-3 or TRBV12-4; 14 bases are shared with TRBD2. CDR3 length: 16 amino acids. Trimming at V came to 4 bases and at J to 4 bases, leaving 2 bases not matched to a gene. The CDR3 DNA follows: TGTGCCAGCAGTTGGGGACTAGCGGGGGTCACCGGGGAGCTGTTTTTT. Amino acid sequence: CASSWGLAGVTGELFF.

The chain has TRBV29-1 and TRBJ2-6; 9 bases line up with TRBD1. J lost 4 bases, V lost 4 bases, and 8 bases had no gene match. The V gene's germline CDR1 is SQVTM and CDR2 ANQGSEA. This CDR3 is 16 amino acids long. The CDR3 loop reads CSVVWDRVTGANVLTF. The CDR3 DNA is TGCAGCGTTGTTTGGGACAGGGTTACCGGGGCCAACGTCCTGACTTTC.

The genes are TRBV9 and TRBJ2-5; the match to TRBD2 covers 12 bases. Germline CDR1 and CDR2: SGDLS and YYNGEE. V was clipped by 4 bases and J by 4 bases; unmatched bases: 11. The CDR3 runs to 17 residues. CDR3 amino acids: CASSQGLAGGLGETQYF. In DNA form, the CDR3 reads TGTGCCAGCAGCCAGGGGCTAGCGGGAGGGCTAGGAGAGACCCAGTACTTC.

The genes are TRBV20-1 and TRBJ2-6; D is uncertain. The length of the CDR3 is 13 residues. V dropped 3 bases and J dropped 4 bases, with 7 bases sitting between them. Germline V gene lookup returns CDR1 DFQATT and CDR2 SNEGSKA (reference sequence). The CDR3 DNA is TGCAGTGCTAGCATTCCCGGGGCCAACGTCCTGACTTTC. Translation gives CSASIPGANVLTF.

This clonotype appeared many times. The V gene is TRBV6-5, the J gene TRBJ2-1; weak D call: TRBD1 (5 bases). CDR3 length equals 16 residues. The V end was cut by 6 bases, the J end by 0 bases, with 15 bases between. CDR1 is MNHEY and CDR2 is SVGAGI in the germline V gene. In nucleotides, the CDR3 is TGTGCCAGCAGGGCCGGTGGGGCAAGCTCCTACAATGAGCAGTTCTTC. Its protein is CASRAGGASSYNEQFF.

The table lists this clonotype with a few counts. V usage is TRBV20-1 and J usage is TRBJ2-7; 8 bases align to TRBD2. The germline V gene encodes CDR1 DFQATT and CDR2 SNEGSKA (reference sequence). Unmatched junction bases numbered 15, after V lost 6 bases and J lost 2 bases. The CDR3 contains 16 residues. The CDR3 DNA reads as TGCAGTGCCGATCGCCCGGGAGGGACTACTGCCTACGAGCAGTACTTC. Its protein is CSADRPGGTTAYEQYF.

V is TRBV9 and J is TRBJ2-3; 7 bases are a match to TRBD2. The CDR3 loop spans 15 amino acids. Germline CDR1 SGDLS, CDR2 YYNGEE. V shed 4 bases and J 5 bases; nucleotides not matched to a gene: 10. The CDR3 nucleotides are TGTGCCAGCAGCTCTACTAGCGCCAGAGAAGATACGCAGTATTTT. It translates to CASSSTSAREDTQYF.

In the case of this clonotype: Relative to the germline gene, one junction end is altered; a read error may explain this. This chain links TRBV5-4 with TRBJ2-1; 7 bases map to TRBD2. The germline V gene has CDR1 SGHNT and CDR2 YYREEE (reference sequence). The CDR3 totals 13 residues. The CDR3 sequence is CASTWGLYNEQFF. Written as DNA, the CDR3 is TGTGCCAGCACCTGGGGACTATACAATGAGCAGTTCTTT. The whole variable domain, filled in from reference TRBV5-4 and TRBJ2-1, reads ETGVTQSPTHLIKTRGQQVTLRCSSQSGHNTVSWYQQALGQGPQFIFQYYREEENGRGNFPPRFSGLQFPNYSSELNVNALELDDSALYLCASTWGLYNEQFFGPGTRLTVL.

This clonotype has at least ten counts. The chain combines TRBV7-2 with TRBJ2-1; D not resolved. The length of the CDR3 is 11 residues. CDR1 is SGHTA and CDR2 is FQGNSA in the germline V gene. Trimming cost V 8 bases and J 9 bases, with 11 bases left between them. In DNA, the CDR3 is TGTGCCAGCGGGCAAACCGGTGAGCAGTTCTTC. It encodes CASGQTGEQFF. The full variable domain, with the rest looked up from reference TRBV7-2 and TRBJ2-1, is GAGVSQSPSNKVTEKGKDVELRCDPISGHTALYWYRQSLGQGLEFLIYFQGNSAPDKSGLPSDRFSAERTGGSVSTLTIQRTQQEDSAVYLCASGQTGEQFFGPGTRLTVL.

The chain couples TRBV20-1 to TRBJ1-2; TRBD1 aligns across 7 bases. Germline CDR1 reads DFQATT; CDR2 reads SNEGSKA (reference sequence). This CDR3 has 13 residues. Germline trimming cut 1 base from V and 7 bases from J; bases unmatched to any gene: 6. CDR3 sequence: CSARARGPCGYTF. Here the CDR3 DNA reads TGCAGTGCTAGAGCGAGGGGGCCCTGTGGCTACACCTTC.